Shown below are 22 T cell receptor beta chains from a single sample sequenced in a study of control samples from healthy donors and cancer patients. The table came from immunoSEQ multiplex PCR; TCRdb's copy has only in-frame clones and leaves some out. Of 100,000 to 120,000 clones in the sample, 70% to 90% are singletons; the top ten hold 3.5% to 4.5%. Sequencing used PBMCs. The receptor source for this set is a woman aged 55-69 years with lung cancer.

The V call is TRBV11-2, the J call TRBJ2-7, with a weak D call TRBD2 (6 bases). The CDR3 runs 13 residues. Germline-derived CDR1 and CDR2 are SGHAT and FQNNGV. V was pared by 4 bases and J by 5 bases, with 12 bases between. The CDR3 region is CASSWAGTHEQYF. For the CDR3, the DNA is TGTGCCAGCAGCTGGGCGGGGACGCACGAGCAGTACTTC.

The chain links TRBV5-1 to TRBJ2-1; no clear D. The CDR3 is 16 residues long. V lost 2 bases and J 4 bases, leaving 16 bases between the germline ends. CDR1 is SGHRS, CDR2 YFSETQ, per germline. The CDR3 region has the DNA TGCGCCAGCAGCTTTTTTGCCCAGGTAGATTACAATGAGCAGTTCTTC. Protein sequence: CASSFFAQVDYNEQFF.

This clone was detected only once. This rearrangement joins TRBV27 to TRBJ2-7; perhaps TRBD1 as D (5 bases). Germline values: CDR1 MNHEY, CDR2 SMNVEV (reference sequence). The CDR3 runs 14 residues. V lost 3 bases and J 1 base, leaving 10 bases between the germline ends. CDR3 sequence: CASSLARESYEQYF. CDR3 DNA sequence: TGTGCCAGCAGTTTGGCCAGGGAATCCTACGAGCAGTACTTC.

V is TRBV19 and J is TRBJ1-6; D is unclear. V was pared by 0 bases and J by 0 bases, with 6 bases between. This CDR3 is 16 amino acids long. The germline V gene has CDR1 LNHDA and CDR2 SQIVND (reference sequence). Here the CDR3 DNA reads TGTGCCAGTAGTATAGAGGGGAGCTCCTATAATTCACCCCTCCACTTT. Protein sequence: CASSIEGSSYNSPLHF.

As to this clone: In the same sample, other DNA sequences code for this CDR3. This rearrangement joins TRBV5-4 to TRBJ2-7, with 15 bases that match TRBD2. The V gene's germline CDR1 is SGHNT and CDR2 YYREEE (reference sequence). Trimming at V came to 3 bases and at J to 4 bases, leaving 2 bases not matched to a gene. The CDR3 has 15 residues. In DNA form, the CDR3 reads TGTGCCAGCAGCTCTGGGACTAGCGGGGGGTACGAGCAGTACTTC. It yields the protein CASSSGTSGGYEQYF.

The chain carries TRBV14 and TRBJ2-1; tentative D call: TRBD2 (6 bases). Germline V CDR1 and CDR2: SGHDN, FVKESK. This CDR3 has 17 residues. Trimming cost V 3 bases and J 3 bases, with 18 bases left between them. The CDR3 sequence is CASSQAGLLKVYNEQFF. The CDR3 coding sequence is TGTGCCAGCAGCCAGGCGGGACTCCTAAAGGTCTACAATGAGCAGTTCTTC.

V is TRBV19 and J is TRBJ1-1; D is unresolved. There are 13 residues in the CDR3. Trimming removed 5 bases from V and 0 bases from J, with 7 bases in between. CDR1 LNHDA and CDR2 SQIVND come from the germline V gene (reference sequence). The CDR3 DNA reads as TGTGCCAGTAGTCTGGGGTTGAACACTGAAGCTTTCTTT. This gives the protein CASSLGLNTEAFF.

CDR3 sequence reads: CASSQGGLYEQYF. The CDR3 DNA reads TGTGCCAGCAGCCAAGGGGGACTCTACGAGCAGTACTTC. The chain employs TRBV3-1 (or the pseudogene TRBV3-2) and TRBJ2-7, with TRBD2 as a possible D gene (6 bases). V shed 1 base and J shed 3 bases, with 7 bases lying between them. Germline CDR1 and CDR2: LGHDT and YNNKEL (reference sequence). This CDR3 comprises 13 residues.

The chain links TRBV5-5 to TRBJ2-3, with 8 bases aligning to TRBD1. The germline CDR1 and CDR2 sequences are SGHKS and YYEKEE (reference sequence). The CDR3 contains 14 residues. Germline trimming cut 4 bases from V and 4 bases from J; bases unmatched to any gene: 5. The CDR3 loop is CASSAGTGADTQYF. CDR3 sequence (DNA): TGTGCCAGCAGCGCTGGGACAGGAGCAGATACGCAGTATTTT.

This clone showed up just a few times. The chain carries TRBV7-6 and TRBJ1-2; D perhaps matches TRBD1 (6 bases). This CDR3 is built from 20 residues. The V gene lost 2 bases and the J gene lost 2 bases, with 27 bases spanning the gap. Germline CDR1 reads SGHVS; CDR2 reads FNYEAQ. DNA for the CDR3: TGTGCCAGCAGCTTATTAATTCCCAAGGGAGAGGGCACAGGGAACTATGGCTACACCTTC. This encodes CASSLLIPKGEGTGNYGYTF.

CDR3 protein: CASKLGPNNLGTEAFF. The CDR3 DNA reads TGCGCCAGCAAGTTGGGGCCCAATAATCTGGGGACTGAAGCTTTCTTT. The chain uses TRBV4-1 and TRBJ1-1, with D maybe TRBD1 (5 bases). The CDR3 totals 16 residues. V was clipped by 7 bases and J by 5 bases, with 23 bases between them. Germline CDR1 and CDR2: MGHRA and YSYEKL.

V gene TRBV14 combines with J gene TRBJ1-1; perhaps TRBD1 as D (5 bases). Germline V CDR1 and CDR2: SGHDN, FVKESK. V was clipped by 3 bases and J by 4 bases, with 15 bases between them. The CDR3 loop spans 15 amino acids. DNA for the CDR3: TGTGCCAGCAGCCAGACCTCTTGGGGGTCCACTGAAGCTTTCTTT. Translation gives CASSQTSWGSTEAFF.

The CDR3 sequence is CASSRLDNYGYTF. CDR3 nucleotide sequence: TGTGCCAGTAGTCGCCTGGATAACTATGGCTACACCTTC. The chain employs TRBV19 and TRBJ1-2, with D hard to call. This CDR3 region has 13 residues. The V gene lost 5 bases and the J gene lost 1 base, with 8 bases spanning the gap. CDR1 LNHDA and CDR2 SQIVND come from the germline V gene (reference sequence).

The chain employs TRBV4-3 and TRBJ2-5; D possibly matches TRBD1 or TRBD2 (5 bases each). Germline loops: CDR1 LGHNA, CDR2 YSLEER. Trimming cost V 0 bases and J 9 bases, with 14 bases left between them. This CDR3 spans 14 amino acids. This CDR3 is CASSQDRELGAQYF. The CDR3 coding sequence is TGCGCCAGCAGCCAAGATAGGGAGTTGGGGGCCCAGTACTTC.

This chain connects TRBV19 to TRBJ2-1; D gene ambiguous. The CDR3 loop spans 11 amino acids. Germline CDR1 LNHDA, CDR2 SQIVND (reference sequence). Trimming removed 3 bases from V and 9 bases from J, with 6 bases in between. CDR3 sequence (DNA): TGTGCCAGTAGTATCCTGAGTGAGCAGTTCTTC. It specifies CASSILSEQFF.

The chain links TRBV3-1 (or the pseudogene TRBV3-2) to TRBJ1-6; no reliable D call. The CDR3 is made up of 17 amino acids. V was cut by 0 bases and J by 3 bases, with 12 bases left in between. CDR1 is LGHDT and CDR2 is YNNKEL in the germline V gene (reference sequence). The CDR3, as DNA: TGTGCCAGCAGCCAAGATGAGAATCGGGGCTATAATTCACCCCTCCACTTT. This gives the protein CASSQDENRGYNSPLHF.

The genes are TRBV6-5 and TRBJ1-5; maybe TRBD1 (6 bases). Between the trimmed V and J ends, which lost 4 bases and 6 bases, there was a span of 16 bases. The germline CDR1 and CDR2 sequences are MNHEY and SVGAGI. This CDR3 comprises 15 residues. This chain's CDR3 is CASSSAQGAGQPQHF. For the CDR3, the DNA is TGTGCCAGCAGTTCGGCACAGGGAGCGGGTCAGCCCCAGCATTTT.

CDR3 sequence: CSVEGPTGANTEAFF. The CDR3 nucleotides are TGCAGCGTTGAAGGTCCTACAGGGGCGAACACTGAAGCTTTCTTT. This chain uses TRBV29-1 with TRBJ1-1, with 7 nucleotides matching TRBD1. Germline trimming cut 1 base from V and 1 base from J; bases unmatched to any gene: 6. Germline V gene data show CDR1 as SQVTM and CDR2 as ANQGSEA. The CDR3 extends over 15 amino acids.

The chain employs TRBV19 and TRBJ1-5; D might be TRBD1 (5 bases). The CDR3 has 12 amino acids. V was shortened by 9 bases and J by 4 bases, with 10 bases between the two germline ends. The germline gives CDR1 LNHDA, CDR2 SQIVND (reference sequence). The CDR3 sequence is CASDRPNQPQHF. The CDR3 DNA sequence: TGTGCCAGCGACAGACCAAATCAGCCCCAGCATTTT.

The CDR3 DNA reads TGTGCCAGCAGCCGCCGGACAGGGGCCTATGGCTACACCTTC. The encoded protein is CASSRRTGAYGYTF. This chain connects TRBV3-1 (or the pseudogene TRBV3-2) to TRBJ1-2, with 9 bases identical to TRBD1. The CDR3 loop spans 14 amino acids. V trimming: 4 bases; J trimming: 4 bases; junction bases outside the gene matches: 4. Germline CDR1 reads LGHDT; CDR2 reads YNNKEL (reference sequence).

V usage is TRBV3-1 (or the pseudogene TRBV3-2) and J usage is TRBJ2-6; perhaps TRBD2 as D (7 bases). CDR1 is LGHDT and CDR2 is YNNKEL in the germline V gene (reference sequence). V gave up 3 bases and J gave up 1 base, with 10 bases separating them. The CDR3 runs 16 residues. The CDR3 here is CASSHRGASGANVLTF. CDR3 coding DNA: TGTGCCAGCAGCCACCGGGGGGCTTCTGGGGCCAACGTCCTGACTTTC.

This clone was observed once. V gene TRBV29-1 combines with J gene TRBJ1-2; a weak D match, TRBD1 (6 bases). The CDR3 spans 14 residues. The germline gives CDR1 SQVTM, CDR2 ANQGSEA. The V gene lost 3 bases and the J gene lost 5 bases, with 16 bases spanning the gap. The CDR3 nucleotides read TGCAGCGTTGAGGCAGGGGCCTGGGAGTATGGCTACACCTTC. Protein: CSVEAGAWEYGYTF.